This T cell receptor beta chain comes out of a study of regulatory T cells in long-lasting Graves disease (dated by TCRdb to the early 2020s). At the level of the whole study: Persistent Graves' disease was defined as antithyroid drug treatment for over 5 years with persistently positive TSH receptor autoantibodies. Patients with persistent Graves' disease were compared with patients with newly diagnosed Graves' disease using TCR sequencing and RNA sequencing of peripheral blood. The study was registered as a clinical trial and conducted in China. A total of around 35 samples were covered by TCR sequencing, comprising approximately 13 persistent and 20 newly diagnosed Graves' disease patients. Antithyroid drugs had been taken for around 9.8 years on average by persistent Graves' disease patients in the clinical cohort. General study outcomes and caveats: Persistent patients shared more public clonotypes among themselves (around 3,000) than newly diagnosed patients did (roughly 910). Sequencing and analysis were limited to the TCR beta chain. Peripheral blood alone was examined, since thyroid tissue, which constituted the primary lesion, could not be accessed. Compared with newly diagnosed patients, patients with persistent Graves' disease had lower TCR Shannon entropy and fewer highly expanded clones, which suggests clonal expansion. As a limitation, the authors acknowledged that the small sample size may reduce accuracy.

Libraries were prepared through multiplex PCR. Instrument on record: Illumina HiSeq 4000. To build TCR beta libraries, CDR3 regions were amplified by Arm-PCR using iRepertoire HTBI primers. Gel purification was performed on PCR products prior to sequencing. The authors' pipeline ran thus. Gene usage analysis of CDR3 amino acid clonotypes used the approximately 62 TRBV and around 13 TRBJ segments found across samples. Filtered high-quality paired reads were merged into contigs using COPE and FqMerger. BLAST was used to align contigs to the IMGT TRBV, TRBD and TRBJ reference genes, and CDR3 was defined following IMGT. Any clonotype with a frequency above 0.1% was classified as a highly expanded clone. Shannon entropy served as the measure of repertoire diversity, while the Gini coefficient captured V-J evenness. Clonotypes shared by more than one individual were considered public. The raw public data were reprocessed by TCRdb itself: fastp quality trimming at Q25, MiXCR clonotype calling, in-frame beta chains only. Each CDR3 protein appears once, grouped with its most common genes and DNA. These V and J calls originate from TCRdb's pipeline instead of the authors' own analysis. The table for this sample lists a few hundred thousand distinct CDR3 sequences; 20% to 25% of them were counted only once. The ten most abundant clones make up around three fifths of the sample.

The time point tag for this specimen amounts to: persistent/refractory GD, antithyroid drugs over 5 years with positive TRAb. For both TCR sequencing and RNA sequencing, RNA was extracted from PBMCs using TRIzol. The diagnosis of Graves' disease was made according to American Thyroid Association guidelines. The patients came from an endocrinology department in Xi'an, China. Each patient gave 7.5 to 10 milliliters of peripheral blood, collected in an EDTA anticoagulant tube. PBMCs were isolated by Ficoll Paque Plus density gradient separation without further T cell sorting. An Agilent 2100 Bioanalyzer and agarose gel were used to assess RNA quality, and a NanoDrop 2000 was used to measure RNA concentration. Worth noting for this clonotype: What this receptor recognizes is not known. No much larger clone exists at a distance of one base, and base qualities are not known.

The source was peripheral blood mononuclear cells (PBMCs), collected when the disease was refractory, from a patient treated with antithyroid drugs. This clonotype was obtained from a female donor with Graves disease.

The CDR3 protein sequence reads: CASSPGQLNEQFF. The sequence in DNA is TGTGCCAGCAGCCCCGGACAGTTGAATGAGCAGTTCTTC. This chain joins TRBV12-3 or TRBV12-4 to TRBJ2-1; the D gene is perhaps TRBD1, on 6 matching bases. CDR3 length: 13 amino acids, cysteine to phenylalanine. The kept DNA is CDR3 alone, 39 bases in frame from the first base. At the junction V is shortened by 6 bases and J by 7 bases, with 13 bases in between.